What follows are 25 T cell receptor beta chains derived from one specimen sequenced in a study of blood T cell repertoires in COVID-19. Libraries were prepared by immunoSEQ multiplex PCR; TCRdb keeps only in-frame clonotypes and omits some of them. The sample has 250,000 or so clones, roughly 85% seen once. The specimen sequenced was PBMCs or T cells enriched from blood (not recorded which). Receptors originate from a woman aged 45-65 years who had been exposed to COVID-19.

The chain couples TRBV23-1 to TRBJ2-3; 8 nucleotides agree with TRBD2. TRBV23-1 is labeled an ORF, and its function is uncertain. The CDR3 totals 16 residues. V dropped 4 bases and J dropped 1; count of bases not matched to a gene: 7. The CDR3: CASSPQSGGCTDTQYF. CDR3 in DNA: TGCGCCAGCAGTCCCCAAAGCGGGGGTTGCACAGATACGCAGTATTTT.

This clone appeared once. The chain is built from TRBV5-1 and TRBJ2-1, with D perhaps matching TRBD1 (5 bases). CDR1 is SGHRS and CDR2 is YFSETQ in the germline V gene. The V and J ends lost 9 bases and 8 bases respectively, with 18 bases between them. The CDR3 has 13 residues. The CDR3 sequence is CATSTGGSHEQFF. The CDR3, as DNA: TGCGCCACATCAACAGGTGGGTCCCATGAGCAGTTCTTC. The full variable domain, rest sourced from reference TRBV5-1 and TRBJ2-1, is KAGVTQTPRYLIKTRGQQVTLSCSPISGHRSVSWYQQTPGQGLQFLFEYFSETQRNKGNFPGRFSGRQFSNSRSEMNVSTLELGDSALYLCATSTGGSHEQFFGPGTRLTVL.

This clone was counted once. This chain uses TRBV5-1 with TRBJ1-5; no firm D call. V gave up 3 bases and J gave up 14 bases, with 6 bases separating them. This CDR3 is 9 amino acids long. Germline V gene data show CDR1 as SGHRS and CDR2 as YFSETQ. CDR3 in DNA: TGCGCCAGCAGCTCCCCCGAGCATTTT. Its protein is CASSSPEHF.

The sample holds one count of this clone. The V gene is TRBV5-5, the J gene TRBJ2-2; D gene unclear. V was cut by 0 bases and J by 5 bases, with 11 bases left in between. Per the germline V gene, CDR1 is SGHKS and CDR2 is YYEKEE (reference sequence). CDR3 length: 15 residues. CDR3: CASSLGAAPTGELFF. The CDR3, as DNA: TGTGCCAGCAGCTTGGGGGCTGCTCCTACCGGGGAGCTGTTTTTT.

The chain links TRBV25-1 to TRBJ1-2, with D unresolved. This CDR3 contains 11 residues. CDR1 MGHDK and CDR2 SYGVNS come from the germline V gene. Between the trimmed V and J ends, which lost 5 bases and 4 bases, there was a span of 5 bases. CDR3 coding DNA: TGTGCCAGCAGTTGGGCCTATGGCTACACCTTC. This encodes CASSWAYGYTF.

This chain links TRBV29-1 with TRBJ1-3; a possible D gene is TRBD1 (5 bases). This CDR3 region has 12 residues. Germline CDR1 reads SQVTM; CDR2 reads ANQGSEA. Trimming took 4 bases from V and 7 from J, leaving 11 bases between them. The CDR3 loop is CSVGQGGNTIYF. DNA of the CDR3: TGCAGCGTTGGTCAGGGAGGGAACACCATATATTTT. The full variable domain, with the rest looked up from reference TRBV29-1 and TRBJ1-3, is SAVISQKPSRDICQRGTSLTIQCQVDSQVTMMFWYRQQPGQSLTLIATANQGSEATYESGFVIDKFPISRPNLTFSTLTVSNMSPEDSSIYLCSVGQGGNTIYFGEGSWLTVV.

This sequence joins TRBV6-5 and TRBJ2-7; TRBD1 matches at 10 bases. The CDR3 length is 15 residues. Trimming cost V 2 bases and J 2 bases; bases outside gene matches: 3. Germline V gene sequence: CDR1 MNHEY, CDR2 SVGAGI. CDR3 loop: CASSYDGTGAYEQYF. CDR3 bases: TGTGCCAGCAGTTACGACGGGACAGGGGCCTACGAGCAGTACTTC.

This clone was recorded only once. Other DNA sequences in the sample encode the same CDR3. The rearrangement joins TRBV15 to TRBJ1-1; D is undetermined. Germline CDR1 reads LNHNV; CDR2 reads YYDKDF (reference sequence). The CDR3 is 15 residues long. V shed 1 base and J shed 0 bases, with 9 bases lying between them. The CDR3 here is CATSRGGQLNTEAFF. The CDR3 nucleotides read TGTGCCACCAGCAGAGGAGGGCAGTTGAACACTGAAGCTTTCTTT.

The chain joins TRBV28 to TRBJ2-1; 7 positions agree with TRBD2. CDR1 and CDR2 from the germline V gene are MDHEN and SYDVKM. The CDR3 totals 14 residues. V was pared by 8 bases and J by 4 bases, with 8 bases of the junction left unmatched. The CDR3 nucleotides read TGTGCCAGCTTGGGGAGCGGGGTATACAATGAGCAGTTCTTC. Translating it yields CASLGSGVYNEQFF.

Concerning this clone itself: The same CDR3 is also encoded by other DNA sequences in this sample. This chain joins TRBV3-1 (or the pseudogene TRBV3-2) and TRBJ2-3, with 9 bases matching TRBD2. The germline V gene has CDR1 LGHDT and CDR2 YNNKEL (reference sequence). The length of the CDR3 is 14 residues. Trimming took 3 bases from V and 6 from J; bases not matched to a gene: 4. Here the CDR3 DNA reads TGTGCCAGCAGCCATAGCGGGGGAGCGGATACGCAGTATTTT. This codes for CASSHSGGADTQYF.

The chain links TRBV19 to TRBJ1-5, with TRBD1 matching 8 bases. This CDR3 is 15 amino acids long. The V gene's germline CDR1 is LNHDA and CDR2 SQIVND (reference sequence). Trimming removed 6 bases from V and 5 bases from J; junction bases left unmatched: 9. In DNA, the CDR3 is TGTGCCAGTAGCCTAGGACAGGGCCCTCATCAGCCCCAGCATTTT. This translates into CASSLGQGPHQPQHF.

This clone occurred a few times. In nucleotides, the CDR3 is TGTGCCAGCAGCTCCGCTCTTGGGCCCTCTGGAAACACCATATATTTT. This translates into CASSSALGPSGNTIYF. The rearrangement links TRBV7-6 to TRBJ1-3; D unclear. Trimming took off 4 bases at V and 0 bases at J, with 13 bases between the two ends. CDR1 and CDR2 (germline): SGHVS, FNYEAQ. This CDR3 has 16 residues.

J is TRBJ2-7 and V is TRBV5-1; TRBD1 agrees at 9 bases. Germline CDR1 reads SGHRS; CDR2 reads YFSETQ. V trimming: 0 bases; J trimming: 0 bases; junction bases outside the gene matches: 4. The length of the CDR3 is 16 residues. CDR3: CASSLAGTGFSYEQYF. The DNA of the CDR3 is TGCGCCAGCAGCTTGGCTGGGACAGGGTTCTCCTACGAGCAGTACTTC.

The V call is TRBV10-1, the J call TRBJ1-3; D unclear. The CDR3 totals 14 residues. CDR1 WNHNN and CDR2 SYGVQD come from the germline V gene (reference sequence). Between the trimmed V and J ends, which lost 8 bases and 0 bases, there was a span of 11 bases. The CDR3 sequence: CASPGLLSGNTIYF. The CDR3 DNA reads as TGCGCCAGCCCCGGACTGCTCTCTGGAAACACCATATATTTT.

This chain connects TRBV23-1 to TRBJ2-7, with 7 positions matching TRBD1. TRBV23-1 has ORF status, its function being uncertain. V was pared by 0 bases and J by 5 bases, with 13 bases of the junction left unmatched. The CDR3 runs to 17 residues. In DNA, the CDR3 is TGCGCCAGCAGTCAATCGAAATTAGGGGGCGTCGTGAACGAGCAGTACTTC. It codes for CASSQSKLGGVVNEQYF.

The V call is TRBV5-1, the J call TRBJ2-3; 8 bases agree with TRBD2. V shed 4 bases, J shed 0 bases, and the junction held 7 bases outside the gene matches. CDR3 size: 16 residues. Germline V lookup: CDR1 SGHRS, CDR2 YFSETQ. The CDR3 sequence: CASSPSTSGSTDTQYF. CDR3 nucleotide sequence: TGCGCCAGCAGCCCTAGTACTAGCGGTAGCACAGATACGCAGTATTTT. The full variable domain, completed using reference TRBV5-1 and TRBJ2-3, is KAGVTQTPRYLIKTRGQQVTLSCSPISGHRSVSWYQQTPGQGLQFLFEYFSETQRNKGNFPGRFSGRQFSNSRSEMNVSTLELGDSALYLCASSPSTSGSTDTQYFGPGTRLTVL.

This clone was recorded a few times. V usage is TRBV10-2 and J usage is TRBJ1-1; 9 bases are a match to TRBD1. The CDR3 sequence is 13 residues long. Germline-derived CDR1 and CDR2 are WSHSY and SAAADI. V trimming: 8 bases; J trimming: 6 bases; junction bases outside the gene matches: 7. The DNA of the CDR3 is TGCGCCAGCTCACAGGGGGCGTACGCTGAAGCTTTCTTT. This translates into CASSQGAYAEAFF.

On this clone: The junction shows a germline mismatch at one end, possibly a read error. The chain has TRBV4-1 and TRBJ2-5, with D possibly TRBD2 on 6 matching bases. The CDR3 consists of 13 residues. CDR1 and CDR2 from the germline V gene are MGHRA and YSYEKL. CDR3 amino acids: CASSQRGLEAQYF. CDR3 in DNA: TGCGCCAGCAGCCAACGGGGGTTAGAGGCCCAGTACTTC.

This chain joins TRBV15 and TRBJ1-4; D gene uncertain. V lost 3 bases, J lost 0 bases, and 5 bases lay in between. Germline CDR1 is LNHNV and CDR2 is YYDKDF (reference sequence). The CDR3 loop spans 14 amino acids. The CDR3 is CATSRATTNEKLFF. The DNA of the CDR3 is TGTGCCACCAGCAGGGCAACAACTAATGAAAAACTGTTTTTT.

The gene calls are TRBV27 and TRBJ1-1, with D perhaps TRBD1 (5 bases). Germline V gene sequence: CDR1 MNHEY, CDR2 SMNVEV (reference sequence). The CDR3 is 14 residues long. The V end was cut by 5 bases, the J end by 0 bases, with 10 bases between. The CDR3 DNA reads TGTGCCAGCAGTATAAGGGGCCTGAACACTGAAGCTTTCTTT. Protein sequence: CASSIRGLNTEAFF.

Details on this clone: Other DNA variants within this sample encode the same CDR3. This chain connects TRBV6-2 or TRBV6-3 to TRBJ2-5, with D unresolved. Trimming took 0 bases from V and 5 from J, leaving 4 bases between them. The CDR3 spans 12 residues. CDR1 is MNHEY, CDR2 SVGEGT, per germline. The CDR3 DNA follows: TGTGCCAGCAGTTACTCGAGTGAGACCCAGTACTTC. Its translation: CASSYSSETQYF.

This clone showed up just a few times. V and J are TRBV7-3 and TRBJ1-1, with D unclear. Germline loops: CDR1 SGHTA, CDR2 FQGTGA. Trimming removed 0 bases from V and 4 bases from J, with 6 bases in between. The CDR3 has 13 residues. CDR3 nucleotides: TGTGCCAGCAGCTTAACGTTCAGCACTGAAGCTTTCTTT. Its translation: CASSLTFSTEAFF. Based on the CDR3 plus reference TRBV7-3 and TRBJ1-1, the full variable domain is GAGVSQTPSNKVTEKGKYVELRCDPISGHTALYWYRQSLGQGPEFLIYFQGTGAADDSGLPNDRFFAVRPEGSVSTLKIQRTERGDSAVYLCASSLTFSTEAFFGQGTRLTVV.

The chain recombines TRBV27 with TRBJ1-1, with TRBD1 identical over 9 bases. The trim removed 5 bases at V and 6 bases at J, leaving 4 bases unmatched. This CDR3 comprises 13 residues. Per the germline V gene, CDR1 is MNHEY and CDR2 is SMNVEV (reference sequence). The CDR3 DNA sequence: TGTGCCAGCAGTCACGACAGGGGGGCTGAAGCTTTCTTT. Translation gives CASSHDRGAEAFF.

The gene calls are TRBV29-1 and TRBJ2-1, with 10 bases lining up with TRBD2. V was pared by 2 bases and J by 9 bases, with 13 bases of the junction left unmatched. The CDR3 runs to 16 residues. Per the germline V gene, CDR1 is SQVTM and CDR2 is ANQGSEA. The chain's CDR3 is CSVEPFRAGGQGEQFF. CDR3 DNA: TGCAGCGTTGAACCCTTTCGAGCGGGGGGGCAGGGTGAGCAGTTCTTC.

This clone was counted between two and nine times. The V gene is TRBV4-2, the J gene TRBJ1-1; D uncertain. The V and J ends lost 0 bases and 4 bases respectively, with 18 bases between them. The CDR3 contains 17 residues. Germline V gene data show CDR1 as LGHNA and CDR2 as YNFKEQ. The CDR3 nucleotides read TGTGCCAGCAGCCAAGATCTTGTTGCTACCCGGGGCACTGAAGCTTTCTTT. It specifies CASSQDLVATRGTEAFF.